Listed here are 22 T cell receptor beta chains from one sample, sequenced in a study of T cell changes during pregnancy in multiple sclerosis. The protocol was immunoSEQ multiplex PCR, while the TCRdb copy is restricted to in-frame clones and leaves out a portion. Of 10,000 to 13,000 clones listed, around nine tenths are singletons. The sample was CD8+ T cells from peripheral blood mononuclear cells, taken in the first trimester of pregnancy. The origin of the receptors is a female donor in good health, enrolled as a control in a pregnancy study.

A few counts support this clone. The chain combines TRBV4-2 with TRBJ1-1; 11 bases align to TRBD1. The V segment lost 2 bases and the J segment 7 bases; nucleotides outside the gene matches: 6. Germline CDR1 reads LGHNA; CDR2 reads YNFKEQ. CDR3 length: 15 amino acids. CDR3 nucleotide sequence: TGTGCCAGCAGCCAAAACACCGGGACAGGGGGTGAAGCTTTCTTT. It specifies CASSQNTGTGGEAFF.

By share of the sample, this clone is medium-sized (0.01 to 0.1%). V gene TRBV7-9 combines with J gene TRBJ1-2; D uncertain. The length of the CDR3 is 12 residues. The V end lost 5 bases, the J end lost 9 bases, and 13 bases lay between the germline ends. CDR1 is SEHNR and CDR2 is FQNEAQ in the germline V gene (reference sequence). The CDR3 spells CASSHMTRSYTF. The CDR3 DNA reads as TGTGCCAGCAGCCACATGACAAGGAGCTACACCTTC.

The chain uses TRBV5-5 and TRBJ1-1, with D possibly being TRBD1 (5 bases). CDR3 length: 16 amino acids. Germline lookup yields CDR1 SGHKS and CDR2 YYEKEE (reference sequence). The V end was cut by 0 bases, the J end by 5 bases, with 17 bases between. In DNA, the CDR3 is TGTGCCAGCAGCTTGGGCCTTTTCAGGGATTTGACTGAAGCTTTCTTT. Protein sequence: CASSLGLFRDLTEAFF.

This clone is deemed medium-sized. CDR3 nucleotides: TGTGCCAGCAGCTTAGGGCCGATTACCAATGAGCAGTTCTTC. Its protein product is CASSLGPITNEQFF. V usage is TRBV11-3 and J usage is TRBJ2-1; D not certain. In germline, CDR1 is SGHNT, CDR2 YENEEA. The CDR3 has 14 residues. The V end was cut by 1 base, the J end by 6 bases, with 10 bases between.

This chain links TRBV19 with TRBJ1-1; 10 nucleotides match TRBD1. This CDR3 spans 13 amino acids. Germline CDR1 reads LNHDA; CDR2 reads SQIVND (reference sequence). J was trimmed by 8 bases and V by 5 bases; bases with no gene match: 5. This CDR3 reads CASSGTGVAEAFF. In DNA, the CDR3 is TGTGCCAGTAGTGGGACAGGGGTCGCCGAAGCTTTCTTT. Full variable domain (rest looked up from reference TRBV19 and TRBJ1-1): DGGITQSPKYLFRKEGQNVTLSCEQNLNHDAMYWYRQDPGQGLRLIYYSQIVNDFQKGDIAEGYSVSREKKESFPLTVTSAQKNPTAFYLCASSGTGVAEAFFGQGTRLTVV.

The chain employs TRBV6-6 and TRBJ2-7; 9 nucleotides match TRBD2. Germline-derived CDR1 and CDR2 are MNHNY and SVGAGI (reference sequence). V lost 4 bases, J lost 2 bases, and 3 bases stayed unmatched. CDR3 size: 14 residues. The CDR3 reads CASSFASGTYEQYF. The CDR3 coding sequence is TGTGCCAGCAGTTTCGCTAGCGGGACCTACGAGCAGTACTTC.

The chain employs TRBV2 and TRBJ1-3; D is possibly TRBD1 (6 bases). The CDR3 extends over 13 amino acids. In germline, CDR1 is SNHLY, CDR2 FYNNEI. The V end lost 9 bases, the J end lost 5 bases, and 14 bases lay between the germline ends. The CDR3 region has the DNA TGTGCCAGATTAATCCGGGACAGAAACACCATATATTTT. It yields the protein CARLIRDRNTIYF.

The CDR3 loop reads CASSFGGRGNYGYTF. In nucleotides, the CDR3 is TGTGCCAGCAGTTTCGGGGGGAGAGGTAACTATGGCTACACCTTC. The V and J genes are TRBV27 and TRBJ1-2; D might be TRBD1 (5 bases). The CDR3 is 15 residues long. Germline values: CDR1 MNHEY, CDR2 SMNVEV (reference sequence). V shed 3 bases and J shed 1 base, with 12 bases lying between them.

The V and J genes are TRBV27 and TRBJ2-1; tentative D call: TRBD2 (7 bases). The CDR3 loop spans 15 amino acids. Between the trimmed V and J ends, which lost 7 bases and 4 bases, there was a span of 17 bases. Germline V CDR1 and CDR2: MNHEY, SMNVEV (reference sequence). The CDR3, as DNA: TGTGCCAGCACCTGGGGGGGGCCCTTGTACAATGAGCAGTTCTTC. Encoded protein: CASTWGGPLYNEQFF.

The J gene is TRBJ2-7, the V gene TRBV7-9, with D unresolved. Trimming left V 4 bases short and J 5 bases short, with 9 bases between. The CDR3 is 12 amino acids. Germline V CDR1 and CDR2: SEHNR, FQNEAQ (reference sequence). CDR3 residues: CASSSRVDEQYF. The CDR3 nucleotides are TGTGCCAGCAGCTCCCGGGTAGACGAGCAGTACTTC.

This chain links TRBV9 with TRBJ2-3, with 9 positions matching TRBD1. Germline V gives CDR1 SGDLS, CDR2 YYNGEE. Trimming at V came to 0 bases and at J to 5 bases, leaving 4 bases not matched to a gene. CDR3 length: 15 amino acids. This chain's CDR3 is CASSVVGQGKDTQYF. The CDR3 DNA sequence: TGTGCCAGCAGCGTAGTCGGACAGGGGAAAGATACGCAGTATTTT.

The chain links TRBV19 to TRBJ2-7; 11 nucleotides align to TRBD1. The length of the CDR3 is 14 residues. Germline CDR1 is LNHDA and CDR2 is SQIVND (reference sequence). The J segment lost 4 bases and the V segment lost 5 bases, leaving 4 bases of the junction unmatched. The CDR3 reads CASSLGQGVYEQYF. For the CDR3, the DNA is TGTGCCAGTAGTTTGGGACAGGGGGTTTACGAGCAGTACTTC.

The chain is built from TRBV7-9 and TRBJ1-6; TRBD1 is a possible D gene (6 bases). CDR3 length: 12 residues. Trimming cost V 7 bases and J 5 bases, with 6 bases left between them. Germline CDR1 is SEHNR and CDR2 is FQNEAQ (reference sequence). CDR3 residues: CASTGDNSPLHF. The CDR3 bases are TGTGCCAGCACAGGGGATAATTCACCCCTCCACTTT.

V is TRBV27 and J is TRBJ2-1; 10 bases map to TRBD2. Germline CDR1 MNHEY, CDR2 SMNVEV (reference sequence). The CDR3 length is 17 residues. Trimming at V came to 4 bases and at J to 7 bases, leaving 13 bases not matched to a gene. The CDR3 region has the DNA TGTGCCAGCAGTTCGCCCACTAGCGGGGACTTCTGGAATGAGCAGTTCTTC. Protein sequence: CASSSPTSGDFWNEQFF.

The genes are TRBV9 and TRBJ2-1, with 10 bases matching TRBD1. Germline V CDR1 and CDR2: SGDLS, YYNGEE. Trimming took 2 bases from V and 5 from J; bases not matched to a gene: 1. This CDR3 region has 14 residues. CDR3: CASSVGTGDNEQFF. CDR3 sequence (DNA): TGTGCCAGCAGCGTCGGGACAGGGGACAATGAGCAGTTCTTC.

This chain connects TRBV27 to TRBJ2-7, with a possible D match to TRBD2 (6 bases). The CDR3 runs to 11 residues. Germline-derived CDR1 and CDR2 are MNHEY and SMNVEV (reference sequence). The V end lost 6 bases, the J end lost 4 bases, and 7 bases lay between the germline ends. CDR3 DNA: TGTGCCAGCAGCCGGGGGTACGAGCAGTACTTC. It translates to CASSRGYEQYF.

This chain links TRBV6-1 with TRBJ1-1; the D gene is possibly TRBD1 (6 bases). This CDR3 is 12 amino acids long. Trimming removed 7 bases from V and 4 bases from J, with 10 bases in between. From germline, CDR1 is MNHNS and CDR2 SASEGT. The CDR3 DNA reads as TGTGCCAGCATTCAGGGGATCACTGAAGCTTTCTTT. Translating it yields CASIQGITEAFF.

The rearrangement uses TRBV27 and TRBJ2-2, with 8 bases matching TRBD1. The CDR3 has 14 residues. Germline trimming cut 2 bases from V and 5 bases from J; bases unmatched to any gene: 1. The germline CDR1 and CDR2 sequences are MNHEY and SMNVEV (reference sequence). CDR3 bases: TGTGCCAGCAGTTTAAGGACAGGGACCGGGGAGCTGTTTTTT. This translates into CASSLRTGTGELFF.

This chain uses TRBV13 with TRBJ2-3; 9 nucleotides align to TRBD2. Per the germline V gene, CDR1 is PRHDT and CDR2 is FYEKMQ (reference sequence). Unmatched junction bases numbered 12, after V lost 2 bases and J lost 6 bases. This CDR3 has 17 amino acids. CDR3 nucleotide sequence: TGTGCCAGCAGCTTACCCCTGGCTAGCGGGGCAGGGGATACGCAGTATTTT. Amino acids: CASSLPLASGAGDTQYF.

CDR3 DNA: TGTGCCAGCAGCTCAGGGACTCCGCCTGCGCAGTTCTTC. Protein sequence: CASSSGTPPAQFF. The chain joins TRBV7-9 to TRBJ2-1; possible D gene TRBD2, 6 bases. The CDR3 consists of 13 residues. The ends were cut back, 4 bases at V and 12 bases at J, with 16 bases in the middle. Germline V CDR1 and CDR2: SEHNR, FQNEAQ (reference sequence).

V gene TRBV6-5 combines with J gene TRBJ2-3; 10 bases are shared with TRBD2. This CDR3 spans 15 amino acids. Germline V gene data show CDR1 as MNHEY and CDR2 as SVGAGI. Trimming removed 5 bases from V and 3 bases from J; junction bases left unmatched: 5. CDR3 coding DNA: TGTGCCAGCAGTCCTAGCGGGGGCGTGACAGATACGCAGTATTTT. As protein: CASSPSGGVTDTQYF.

This chain joins TRBV7-9 and TRBJ2-5; no firm D call. Germline V CDR1 and CDR2: SEHNR, FQNEAQ (reference sequence). This CDR3 spans 13 amino acids. V shed 8 bases and J shed 1 base, with 11 bases lying between them. The CDR3 nucleotides read TGTGCCAGCGAGAATAGCCTCCAAGAGACCCAGTACTTC. This sequence encodes CASENSLQETQYF.